A selection of T cell receptor beta chains follows, all from one sample in a study of CD8+ T cells in alopecia areata. The method was immunoSEQ multiplex PCR; TCRdb's version includes in-frame clones alone and lacks a portion of them. The sample lists fewer than 250,000 clones; less than 50% were seen once. Source: CD4+ T cells sorted from blood, taken around week 36, from a patient treated with tofacitinib. The origin of the receptors is a human donor with alopecia areata. CDR3s include the opening cysteine and the closing phenylalanine or tryptophan. Fields, in order: D gene, J gene, V gene, clone size, CDR3 DNA, CDR3 protein. D genes are given only for firm matches. Not all rows give a size; the values are once, few, many and, for expanded clones, a class.

. TRBJ2-4 TRBV2 . TGTGCCAGCAGTAAGACCAACATTCAGTACTTC CASSKTNIQYF
. TRBJ2-7 TRBV2 . TGTGCCAGCCGCCTGGGGACCTACGAGCAGTACTTC CASRLGTYEQYF
. TRBJ1-2 TRBV6-5 few TGTGCCAGCAGTTACCATTCAATACGTCCGGATGGCTACACCTTC CASSYHSIRPDGYTF
. TRBJ2-7 TRBV6-5 . TGTGCCAGCAGTTACAGAGGGTCTTACGAGCAGTACTTC CASSYRGSYEQYF
. TRBJ2-3 TRBV29-1 few TGCAGCGCCCGACAGAGATCTAGCACAGATACGCAGTATTTT CSARQRSSTDTQYF
TRBD1 TRBJ2-4 TRBV7-3 few TGTGCCAGCAGTCACGACAGGGCTAACATTCAGTACTTC CASSHDRANIQYF
TRBD2 TRBJ2-2 TRBV30 . TGTGCCTGGAGTCACGATTTAGCGGGAGTCCCCGGGGAGCTGTTTTTT CAWSHDLAGVPGELFF
. TRBJ1-5 TRBV18 . TGTGCCAGCTCAACCCAAAGAGGCCAGCCCCAGCATTTT CASSTQRGQPQHF
TRBD1 TRBJ2-7 TRBV5-6 many TGTGCCAGCAGCCCGACAGGGCCCTACGAGCAGTACTTC CASSPTGPYEQYF
. TRBJ2-7 TRBV30 . TGTGCCTGGAGTGCCGGATACCACTCCTACGAGCAGTACTTC CAWSAGYHSYEQYF
. TRBJ2-1 TRBV30 . TGTGCCTGGGGCTTGGGCCAATTGGGAAATGAGCAGTTCTTC CAWGLGQLGNEQFF
. TRBJ2-1 TRBV11-1 . TGTGCCAGCAGCTATGATCAGGAGCAGTTCTTC CASSYDQEQFF
TRBD1 TRBJ2-7 TRBV6-1 . TGTGCCAGCAGGGCGGGGACAGGGGGGATCGGCGAGCAGTACTTC CASRAGTGGIGEQYF
. TRBJ2-3 TRBV10-3 few TGTGCCATCAGTACTCTTGGCGCCAGCACAGATACGCAGTATTTT CAISTLGASTDTQYF
TRBD2 TRBJ2-5 TRBV7-2 . TGTGCCAGCAGCCCGTTAGCGGGAGGGCAAGAGACCCAGTACTTC CASSPLAGGQETQYF
TRBD2 TRBJ2-1 TRBV7-2 . TGTGCCAGCAGCTTTAGTTTACTAGCGGGAGTAGCGTGGAATGAGCAGTTCTTC CASSFSLLAGVAWNEQFF
. TRBJ1-2 TRBV7-2 few TGTGCCAGCAGCTTAGGGGCAGGCTATGGCTACACCTTC CASSLGAGYGYTF
TRBD2 TRBJ2-1 TRBV6-5 . TGTGCCAGCAGCCGTAGCGGGGGAAATACTGAGCAGTTCTTC CASSRSGGNTEQFF
. TRBJ2-3 TRBV30 . TGTGCCTGGAGTGGTTGGGCGGTGGATACGCAGTATTTT CAWSGWAVDTQYF
TRBD1 TRBJ2-5 TRBV27 few TGTGCCAGCAGCCGGACAGGGGACCAAGAGACCCAGTACTTC CASSRTGDQETQYF
. TRBJ2-2 TRBV2 few TGTGCCAGCAGTGGGAGCAGTAACACCGGGGAGCTGTTTTTT CASSGSSNTGELFF
. TRBJ2-3 TRBV29-1 few TGCAGCTCAAGGGCGGGATACACAGATACGCAGTATTTT CSSRAGYTDTQYF
. TRBJ1-1 TRBV5-6 . TGTGCCAGCAGCTTGGGGGCCGGTGGGGCTTTCTTT CASSLGAGGAFF
. TRBJ1-1 TRBV29-1 . TGCAGCGTTGAAGCCGAGACGGGGGCGCCCACTGAAGCTTTCTTT CSVEAETGAPTEAFF
TRBD1 TRBJ1-2 TRBV28 . TGTGCCAGCGGCCCCAGGACAGGGGAGAATGGCTACACCTTC CASGPRTGENGYTF
. TRBJ1-2 TRBV5-1 . TGCGCCAGCAGCTTGACGGCAGGGAGCGGGGCCTATGGCTACACCTTC CASSLTAGSGAYGYTF
. TRBJ2-3 TRBV14 . TGTGCCAGCAGCCAAGCCGTCGATACGCAGTATTTT CASSQAVDTQYF
. TRBJ2-3 TRBV30 . TGTGCCTGGAGCCCCGGACAGAGCACAGATACGCAGTATTTT CAWSPGQSTDTQYF
TRBD1 TRBJ2-6 TRBV28 few TGTGCCAGCAGTGGACAGGGTTCTGGGGCCAACGTCCTGACTTTC CASSGQGSGANVLTF
. TRBJ2-7 TRBV5-1 . TGCGCCAGCAGCTTGGCCGGGGGGCTCAGCTCCTACGAGCAGTACTTC CASSLAGGLSSYEQYF
. TRBJ2-7 TRBV7-3 . TGTGCCAGCAGCGTGACTACAGGTAATCTTCCCCACGAGCAGTACTTC CASSVTTGNLPHEQYF
. TRBJ2-2 TRBV5-4 few TGTGCCAGCAGCCCGGAGGCGGGTGCCACCGGGGAGCTGTTTTTT CASSPEAGATGELFF
. TRBJ2-7 TRBV7-2 many TGTGCCAGCAGCTACCGGGACGGACCCTACGAGCAGTACTTC CASSYRDGPYEQYF